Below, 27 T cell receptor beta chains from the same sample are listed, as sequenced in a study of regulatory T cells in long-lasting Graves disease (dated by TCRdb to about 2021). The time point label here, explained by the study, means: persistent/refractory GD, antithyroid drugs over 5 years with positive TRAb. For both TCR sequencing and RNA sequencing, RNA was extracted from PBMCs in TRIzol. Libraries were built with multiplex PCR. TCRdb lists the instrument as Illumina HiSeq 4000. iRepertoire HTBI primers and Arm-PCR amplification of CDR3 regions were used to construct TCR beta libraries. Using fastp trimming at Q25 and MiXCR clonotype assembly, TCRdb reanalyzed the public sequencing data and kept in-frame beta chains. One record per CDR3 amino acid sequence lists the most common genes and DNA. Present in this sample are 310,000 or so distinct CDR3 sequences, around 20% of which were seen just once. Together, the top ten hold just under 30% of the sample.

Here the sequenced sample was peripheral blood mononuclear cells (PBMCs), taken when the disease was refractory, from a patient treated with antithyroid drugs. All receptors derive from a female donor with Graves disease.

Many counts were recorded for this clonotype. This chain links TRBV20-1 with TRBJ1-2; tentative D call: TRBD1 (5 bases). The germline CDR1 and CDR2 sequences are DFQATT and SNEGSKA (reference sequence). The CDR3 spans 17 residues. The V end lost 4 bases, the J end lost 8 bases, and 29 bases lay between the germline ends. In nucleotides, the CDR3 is TGCAGTGCTATGAGAGAGGGGAGTATACCCTCGGTAAAGGGCTACACCTTC. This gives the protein CSAMREGSIPSVKGYTF.

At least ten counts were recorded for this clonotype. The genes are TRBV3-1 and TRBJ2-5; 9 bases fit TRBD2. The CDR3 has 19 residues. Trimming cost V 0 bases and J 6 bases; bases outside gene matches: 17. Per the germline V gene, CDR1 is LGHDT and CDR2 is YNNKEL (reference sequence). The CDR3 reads CASSQDGRGLAGRTQTQYF. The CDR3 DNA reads TGTGCCAGCAGCCAAGATGGGCGAGGGCTAGCGGGGCGAACGCAGACCCAGTACTTC.

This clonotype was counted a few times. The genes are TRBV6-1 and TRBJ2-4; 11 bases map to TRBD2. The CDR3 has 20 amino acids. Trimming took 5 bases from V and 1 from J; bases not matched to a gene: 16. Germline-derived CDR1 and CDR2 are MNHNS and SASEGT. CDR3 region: CASSRLTGLAGGQAKNIQYF. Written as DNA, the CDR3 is TGTGCCAGCAGTCGCCTGACGGGGCTAGCGGGGGGCCAGGCCAAAAACATTCAGTACTTC.

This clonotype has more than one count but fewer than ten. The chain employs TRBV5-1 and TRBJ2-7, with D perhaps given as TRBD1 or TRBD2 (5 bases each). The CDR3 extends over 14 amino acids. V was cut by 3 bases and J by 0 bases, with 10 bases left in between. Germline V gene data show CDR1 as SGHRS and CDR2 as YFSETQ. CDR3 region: CASSYGTASYEQYF. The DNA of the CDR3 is TGCGCCAGCAGCTATGGGACCGCCTCCTACGAGCAGTACTTC.

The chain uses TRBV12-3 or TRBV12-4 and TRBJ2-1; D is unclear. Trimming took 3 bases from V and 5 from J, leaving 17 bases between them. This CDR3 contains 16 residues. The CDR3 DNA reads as TGTGCCAGCAGTTTCATGGGCGTAGGAATAGACAATGAGCAGTTCTTC. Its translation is CASSFMGVGIDNEQFF.

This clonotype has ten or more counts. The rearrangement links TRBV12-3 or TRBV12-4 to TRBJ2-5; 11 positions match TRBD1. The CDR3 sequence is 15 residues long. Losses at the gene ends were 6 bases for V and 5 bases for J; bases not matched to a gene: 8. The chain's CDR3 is CASSRTGGFGETQYF. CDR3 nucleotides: TGTGCCAGCAGCAGGACAGGGGGCTTTGGGGAGACCCAGTACTTC.

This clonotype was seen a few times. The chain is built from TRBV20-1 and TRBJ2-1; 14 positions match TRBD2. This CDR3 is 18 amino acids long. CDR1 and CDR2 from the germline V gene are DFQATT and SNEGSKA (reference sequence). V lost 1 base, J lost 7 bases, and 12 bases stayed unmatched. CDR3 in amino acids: CSARGAPGTSGSGNEQFF. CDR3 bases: TGCAGTGCTAGAGGGGCCCCGGGGACTAGCGGGAGTGGGAATGAGCAGTTCTTC.

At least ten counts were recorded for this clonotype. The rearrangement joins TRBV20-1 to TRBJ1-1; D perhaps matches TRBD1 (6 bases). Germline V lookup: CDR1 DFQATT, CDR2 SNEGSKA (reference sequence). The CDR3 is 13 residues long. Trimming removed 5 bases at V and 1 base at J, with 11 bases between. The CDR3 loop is CSALRGANTEAFF. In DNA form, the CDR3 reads TGCAGTGCTCTCAGGGGCGCGAACACTGAAGCTTTCTTT.

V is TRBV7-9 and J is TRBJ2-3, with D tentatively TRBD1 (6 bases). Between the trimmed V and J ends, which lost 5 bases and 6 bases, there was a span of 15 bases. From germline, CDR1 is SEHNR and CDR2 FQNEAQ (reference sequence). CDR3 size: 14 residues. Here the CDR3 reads CASSSRGGADTQYF. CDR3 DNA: TGTGCCAGCAGCAGCAGGGGTGGTGCGGATACGCAGTATTTT.

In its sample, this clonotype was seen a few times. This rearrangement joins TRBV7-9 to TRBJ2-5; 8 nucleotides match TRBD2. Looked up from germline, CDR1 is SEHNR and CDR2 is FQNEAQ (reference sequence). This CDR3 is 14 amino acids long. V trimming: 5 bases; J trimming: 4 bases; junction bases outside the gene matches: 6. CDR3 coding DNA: TGTGCCAGCAGCCGACTAGCGACAATAGAGACCCAGTACTTC. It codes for CASSRLATIETQYF.

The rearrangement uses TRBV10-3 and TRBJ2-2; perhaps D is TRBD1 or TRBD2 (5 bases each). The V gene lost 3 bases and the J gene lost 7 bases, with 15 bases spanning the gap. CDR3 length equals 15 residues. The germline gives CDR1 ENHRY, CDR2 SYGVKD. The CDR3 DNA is TGTGCCATCAGTGATTCGGGACCCCAGTTCGGGGAGCTGTTTTTT. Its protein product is CAISDSGPQFGELFF.

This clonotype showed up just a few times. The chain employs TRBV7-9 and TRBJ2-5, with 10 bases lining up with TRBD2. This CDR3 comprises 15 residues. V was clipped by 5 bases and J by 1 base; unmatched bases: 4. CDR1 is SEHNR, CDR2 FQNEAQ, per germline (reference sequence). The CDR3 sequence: CASSGRTSGQETQYF. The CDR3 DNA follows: TGTGCCAGCAGCGGAAGGACTAGCGGCCAAGAGACCCAGTACTTC.

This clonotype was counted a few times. In DNA form, the CDR3 reads TGTGCCAGCAGTTATGGCGGTGGCTACACCTTC. Its protein product is CASSYGGGYTF. The V gene is TRBV6-5, the J gene TRBJ1-2, with D unresolved. V was cut by 3 bases and J by 7 bases, with 6 bases left in between. The CDR3 has 11 amino acids. CDR1 and CDR2 (germline): MNHEY, SVGAGI.

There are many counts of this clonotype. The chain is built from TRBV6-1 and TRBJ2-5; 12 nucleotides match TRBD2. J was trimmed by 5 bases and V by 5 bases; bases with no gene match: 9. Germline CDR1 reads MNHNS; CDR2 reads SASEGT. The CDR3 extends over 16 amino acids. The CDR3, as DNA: TGTGCCAGCAGTACCTTACTAGCGGGGGGCCGGGAGACCCAGTACTTC. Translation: CASSTLLAGGRETQYF.

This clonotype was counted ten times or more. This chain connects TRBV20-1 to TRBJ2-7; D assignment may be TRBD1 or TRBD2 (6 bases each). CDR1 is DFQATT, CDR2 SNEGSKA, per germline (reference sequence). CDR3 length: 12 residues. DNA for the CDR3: TGCGCGGAACGGGGGCCCTCCTACGAGCAGTACTTC. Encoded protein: CAERGPSYEQYF.

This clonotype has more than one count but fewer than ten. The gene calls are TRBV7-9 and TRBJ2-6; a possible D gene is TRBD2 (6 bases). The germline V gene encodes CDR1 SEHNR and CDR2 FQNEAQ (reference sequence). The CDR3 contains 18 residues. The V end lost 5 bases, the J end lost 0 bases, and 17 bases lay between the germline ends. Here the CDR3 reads CASSAVPGLSSGANVLTF. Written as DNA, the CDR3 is TGTGCCAGCAGCGCCGTCCCGGGACTGAGCTCTGGGGCCAACGTCCTGACTTTC.

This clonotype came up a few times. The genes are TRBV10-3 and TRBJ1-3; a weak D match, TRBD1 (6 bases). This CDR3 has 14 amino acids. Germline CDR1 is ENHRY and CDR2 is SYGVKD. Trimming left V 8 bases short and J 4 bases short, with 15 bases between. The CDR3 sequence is CAIQGGLGGNTIYF. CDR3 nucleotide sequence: TGTGCCATCCAAGGGGGGCTTGGAGGAAACACCATATATTTT.

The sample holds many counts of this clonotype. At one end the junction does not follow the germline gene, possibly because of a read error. The CDR3 nucleotides read TGTGCCAGCAGCTTGGCGTTCGGGAACACTGAAGCTTTCTTT. Its protein is CASSLAFGNTEAFF. V and J are TRBV5-1 and TRBJ1-1; no firm D call. Germline V gene lookup returns CDR1 SGHRS and CDR2 YFSETQ. The CDR3 runs 14 residues.

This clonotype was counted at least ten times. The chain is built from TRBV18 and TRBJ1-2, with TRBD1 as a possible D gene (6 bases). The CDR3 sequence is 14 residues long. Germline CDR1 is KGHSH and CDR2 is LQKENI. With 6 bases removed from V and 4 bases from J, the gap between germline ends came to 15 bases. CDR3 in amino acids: CASSPKDSSYGYTF. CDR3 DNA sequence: TGTGCCAGCTCGCCCAAGGACAGTTCCTATGGCTACACCTTC.

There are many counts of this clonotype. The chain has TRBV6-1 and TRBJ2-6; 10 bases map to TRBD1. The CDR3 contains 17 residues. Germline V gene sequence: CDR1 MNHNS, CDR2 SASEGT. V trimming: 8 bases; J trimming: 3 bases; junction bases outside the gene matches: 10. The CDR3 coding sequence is TGTGCCAGCCAAAGGACAGGGGGTGTCTTTGGGGCCAACGTCCTGACTTTC. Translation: CASQRTGGVFGANVLTF.

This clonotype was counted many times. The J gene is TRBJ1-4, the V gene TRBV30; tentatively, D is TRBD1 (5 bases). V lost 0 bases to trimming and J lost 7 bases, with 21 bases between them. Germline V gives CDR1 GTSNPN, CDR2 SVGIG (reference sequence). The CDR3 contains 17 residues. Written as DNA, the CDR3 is TGTGCCTGGAGTGTACTTGACTCCGGGACTCGAGGTGAAAAACTGTTTTTT. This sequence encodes CAWSVLDSGTRGEKLFF.

Written as DNA, the CDR3 is TGTGCCAGCAGTTTATCTTCACCCCTCCACTTT. This translates into CASSLSSPLHF. This chain uses TRBV28 with TRBJ1-6; D gene uncertain. Between the trimmed V and J ends, which lost 1 base and 9 bases, there was a span of 1 base. From germline, CDR1 is MDHEN and CDR2 SYDVKM. The CDR3 has 11 amino acids.

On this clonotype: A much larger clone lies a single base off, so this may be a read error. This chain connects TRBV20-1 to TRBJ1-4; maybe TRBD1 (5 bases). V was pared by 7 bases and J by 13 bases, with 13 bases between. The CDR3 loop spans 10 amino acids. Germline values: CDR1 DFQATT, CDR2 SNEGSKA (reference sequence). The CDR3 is CSVWYDRLFF. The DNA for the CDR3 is TGCAGTGTTTGGTATGACAGACTGTTTTTT.

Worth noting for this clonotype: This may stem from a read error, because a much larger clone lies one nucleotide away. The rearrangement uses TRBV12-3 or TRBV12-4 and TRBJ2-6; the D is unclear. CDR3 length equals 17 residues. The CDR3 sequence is CASSLGFSGSEANVLTF. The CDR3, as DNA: TGTGCCAGCAGTTTAGGGTTCTCGGGTTCTGAGGCCAACGTCCTGACTTTC.

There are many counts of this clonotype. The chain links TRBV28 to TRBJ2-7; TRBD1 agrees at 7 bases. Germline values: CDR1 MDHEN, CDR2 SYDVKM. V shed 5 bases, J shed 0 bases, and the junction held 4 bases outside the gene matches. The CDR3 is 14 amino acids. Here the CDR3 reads CASSTNRGSYEQYF. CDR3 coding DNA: TGTGCCAGCAGTACAAACAGGGGCTCCTACGAGCAGTACTTC. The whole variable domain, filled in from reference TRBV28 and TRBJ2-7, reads DVKVTQSSRYLVKRTGEKVFLECVQDMDHENMFWYRQDPGLGLRLIYFSYDVKMKEKGDIPEGYSVSREKKERFSLILESASTNQTSMYLCASSTNRGSYEQYFGPGTRLTVT.

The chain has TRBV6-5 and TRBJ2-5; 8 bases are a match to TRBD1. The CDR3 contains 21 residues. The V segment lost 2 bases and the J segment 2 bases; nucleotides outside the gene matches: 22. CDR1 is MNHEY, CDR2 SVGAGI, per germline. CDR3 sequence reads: CASSYPLPVTGEVRDQETQYF. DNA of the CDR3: TGTGCCAGCAGTTACCCTCTCCCGGTGACAGGGGAAGTTAGAGATCAAGAGACCCAGTACTTC.

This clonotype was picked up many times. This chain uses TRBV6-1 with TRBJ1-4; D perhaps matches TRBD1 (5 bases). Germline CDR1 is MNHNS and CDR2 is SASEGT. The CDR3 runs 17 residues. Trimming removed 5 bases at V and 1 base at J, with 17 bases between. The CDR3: CASSRSWGDRTNEKLFF. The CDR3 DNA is TGTGCCAGCAGTCGATCGTGGGGCGACAGAACTAATGAAAAACTGTTTTTT.